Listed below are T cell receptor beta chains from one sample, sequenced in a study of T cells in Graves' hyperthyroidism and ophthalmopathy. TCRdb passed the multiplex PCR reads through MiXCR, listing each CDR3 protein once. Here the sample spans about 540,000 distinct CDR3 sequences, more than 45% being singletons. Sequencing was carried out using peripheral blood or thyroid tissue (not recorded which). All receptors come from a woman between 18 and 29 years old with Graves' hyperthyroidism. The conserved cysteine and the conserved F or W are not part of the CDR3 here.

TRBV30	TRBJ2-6	AWGRGRVRSGANALT
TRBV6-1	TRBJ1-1	ASSEAWGTEAF
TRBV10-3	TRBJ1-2	AISESGVSCYT
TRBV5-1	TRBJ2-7	ASSLEGTDTYEQY
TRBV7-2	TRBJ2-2	ASSFTASGELF
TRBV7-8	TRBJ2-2	ASSLVAVGELF
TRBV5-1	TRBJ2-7	ASSPILAVGNEQY
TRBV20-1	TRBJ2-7	SASQASGRGEQY
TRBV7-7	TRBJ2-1	ASSPNPAGSSYNEQF
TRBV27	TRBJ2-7	ASSITTDYEQY
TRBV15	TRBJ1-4	ATSIDRVDNEKLF
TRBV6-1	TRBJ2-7	ASSPLADPSTGEAQGAYEQY
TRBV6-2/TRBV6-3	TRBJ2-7	ASSYRGRIAGGFYEQY
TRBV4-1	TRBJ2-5	ASSQGPDQETQY
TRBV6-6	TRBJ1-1	ASGYSGPNTEAF
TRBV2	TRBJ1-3	ASSQSMNSGNTIY
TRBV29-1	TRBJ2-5	SVTVVGPSEWTGLGETQY
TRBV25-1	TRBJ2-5	ASSGTGRGTQY
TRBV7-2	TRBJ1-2	ASSLALGVKYT
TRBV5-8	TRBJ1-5	ASTWGAGGTTQPQH
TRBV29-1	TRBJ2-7	SVEPVQGLGEQY
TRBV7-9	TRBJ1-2	ASSLATTTYGYT
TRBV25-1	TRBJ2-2	ASSEFGGPNTGELF
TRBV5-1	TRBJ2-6	ASSPKVAGYSGANVLT
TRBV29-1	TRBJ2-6	SALGANVLT
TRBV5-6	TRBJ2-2	ASSLDGGEIGELF
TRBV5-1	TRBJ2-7	ASRDTTYEQY
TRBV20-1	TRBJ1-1	SAHPTGAYEAF
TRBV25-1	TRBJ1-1	ASSEWRVSPEAF
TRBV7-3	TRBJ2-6	ASSQGHSGANVLT
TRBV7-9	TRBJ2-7	ASSRTGGFEQY
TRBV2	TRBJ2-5	ASTGTAAETQY
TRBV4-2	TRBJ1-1	ASSLAGTKNTEAF
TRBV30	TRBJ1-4	AWSRGAAGEKLF
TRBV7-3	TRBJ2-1	ASSRAGGGAYNEHF
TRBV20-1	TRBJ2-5	SARDVQAGGTQETQY
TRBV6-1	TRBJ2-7	ASSLRESTYEQY
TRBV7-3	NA	ASSLSLGSGEQF
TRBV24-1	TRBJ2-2	ATTGDSGRRNTGELF